The 30 T cell receptor beta chains below were found in one sample sequenced in a study of shared T cell receptors in the human thymus. Only in-frame clones appear in the TCRdb table, and some are missing; sequencing was by immunoSEQ multiplex PCR. Of about 660,000 clones listed, around nine tenths were seen once; the top ten hold about 0.01%. These data were likewise used in another study, on human thymus T cells.

Sequences were obtained from thymocytes. The receptors originated from a boy less than two years old with a congenital heart defect.

The J gene is TRBJ1-4, the V gene TRBV11-2; D not certain. V was shortened by 5 bases and J by 7 bases, with 17 bases between the two germline ends. This CDR3 is 15 amino acids long. Germline CDR1 and CDR2: SGHAT and FQNNGV. The CDR3 here is CASSHGNGDGEKLFF. The CDR3 coding sequence is TGTGCCAGCAGCCACGGCAACGGGGATGGTGAAAAACTGTTTTTT.

This clone was seen a few times. This chain joins TRBV19 and TRBJ2-7, with 12 bases identical to TRBD2. The CDR3 consists of 16 residues. Germline assignment: CDR1 LNHDA and CDR2 SQIVND (reference sequence). V lost 5 bases to trimming and J lost 3 bases; unmatched junction nucleotides: 8. The CDR3 protein is CASSHTGTSGLYEQYF. For the CDR3, the DNA is TGTGCCAGTAGTCATACCGGGACTAGCGGGCTCTACGAGCAGTACTTC.

The V and J genes are TRBV7-2 and TRBJ2-7, with 7 nucleotides matching TRBD1. The length of the CDR3 is 15 residues. Unmatched junction bases numbered 6, after V lost 2 bases and J lost 2 bases. Germline V CDR1 and CDR2: SGHTA, FQGNSA. CDR3 coding DNA: TGTGCCAGCAGCTTAAAAGGACAGGACCCCTACGAGCAGTACTTC. Its translation is CASSLKGQDPYEQYF.

This chain links TRBV11-2 with TRBJ2-7, with no clear D. CDR3 length equals 14 residues. The V end was cut by 0 bases, the J end by 3 bases, with 9 bases between. From germline, CDR1 is SGHAT and CDR2 FQNNGV. CDR3 protein: CASSLDLRHYEQYF. CDR3 nucleotide sequence: TGTGCCAGCAGCTTAGATCTGAGGCACTACGAGCAGTACTTC.

The CDR3 is CASSVEAGQGQETQYF. In DNA form, the CDR3 reads TGTGCCAGCAGCGTAGAGGCGGGGCAGGGACAAGAGACCCAGTACTTC. This rearrangement joins TRBV9 to TRBJ2-5, with D possibly being TRBD2 (6 bases). V was clipped by 0 bases and J by 2 bases, with 14 bases between them. CDR1 and CDR2 from the germline V gene are SGDLS and YYNGEE. The CDR3 runs 16 residues.

This chain joins TRBV5-6 and TRBJ2-1; D unclear. The V gene lost 0 bases and the J gene lost 2 bases, with 21 bases spanning the gap. Germline CDR1 is SGHDT and CDR2 is YYEEEE. The CDR3 is made up of 19 amino acids. The chain's CDR3 is CASSLGNSGNSWAYNEQFF. CDR3 sequence (DNA): TGTGCCAGCAGCTTGGGAAACAGTGGTAACAGTTGGGCCTACAATGAGCAGTTCTTC.

The V gene is TRBV4-3, the J gene TRBJ2-6, with 9 bases matching TRBD2. The CDR3 runs to 18 residues. The J segment lost 4 bases and the V segment lost 4 bases, leaving 11 bases of the junction unmatched. In germline, CDR1 is LGHNA, CDR2 YSLEER. The DNA of the CDR3 is TGCGCCAGCAGCCTGAGGCACAGCGGGAGGTCAGGGGCCAACGTCCTGACTTTC. Amino acid sequence: CASSLRHSGRSGANVLTF.

The V call is TRBV13, the J call TRBJ2-3; D is perhaps TRBD2 (5 bases). This CDR3 has 16 residues. The germline V and J ends were trimmed by 6 bases and 1 base, with 17 bases remaining between them. The germline gives CDR1 PRHDT, CDR2 FYEKMQ (reference sequence). The CDR3 region has the DNA TGTGCCAGCAGTCCCCGGGTAGCGAGGGGCACAGATACGCAGTATTTT. Amino acid sequence: CASSPRVARGTDTQYF.

V usage is TRBV29-1 and J usage is TRBJ1-2; TRBD1 might be the D (5 bases). The ends were cut back, 7 bases at V and 5 bases at J, with 17 bases in the middle. Germline V CDR1 and CDR2: SQVTM, ANQGSEA. The CDR3 runs to 13 residues. The CDR3 protein is CSAKQEGHYGYTF. CDR3 bases: TGCAGCGCGAAGCAGGAGGGGCATTATGGCTACACCTTC.

V and J are TRBV6-1 and TRBJ1-4, with D maybe TRBD1 (6 bases). The V gene's germline CDR1 is MNHNS and CDR2 SASEGT. This CDR3 region has 11 residues. The V and J ends lost 5 bases and 13 bases respectively, with 11 bases between them. The CDR3 protein is CASSRGQGLFF. In DNA form, the CDR3 reads TGTGCCAGCAGTAGGGGACAAGGACTGTTTTTT.

The J gene is TRBJ1-1, the V gene TRBV29-1; D unresolved. The CDR3 contains 15 residues. Germline V lookup: CDR1 SQVTM, CDR2 ANQGSEA. V was cut by 6 bases and J by 0 bases, with 17 bases left in between. The CDR3 sequence is CSVVHSLQMNTEAFF. CDR3 sequence (DNA): TGCAGCGTAGTTCACAGCCTACAAATGAACACTGAAGCTTTCTTT.

The gene calls are TRBV28 and TRBJ2-7, with 11 bases that match TRBD1. CDR3 length: 16 amino acids. Germline CDR1 MDHEN, CDR2 SYDVKM. V lost 6 bases, J lost 3 bases, and 10 bases stayed unmatched. The CDR3 coding sequence is TGTGCCAGCAGGTCCCTCTCCGGGACAGGGGGCTACGAGCAGTACTTC. Translation: CASRSLSGTGGYEQYF.

This clone was counted a single time. The J gene is TRBJ1-5, the V gene TRBV7-8; TRBD1 is a possible D gene (6 bases). Germline CDR1 reads SGHVS; CDR2 reads FQNEAQ. The CDR3 is made up of 16 amino acids. The V and J ends lost 1 base and 5 bases respectively, with 15 bases between them. The CDR3 region is CASSLGNQDSYQPQHF. CDR3 in DNA: TGTGCCAGCAGCTTAGGGAATCAGGACAGCTATCAGCCCCAGCATTTT.

The V gene is TRBV7-6, the J gene TRBJ2-1; D is possibly TRBD2 (6 bases). Trimming took 5 bases from V and 7 from J, leaving 21 bases between them. This CDR3 has 16 residues. CDR1 and CDR2 from the germline V gene are SGHVS and FNYEAQ. This CDR3 reads CASSGEPGRGRNEQFF. The CDR3 region has the DNA TGTGCCAGCAGCGGAGAGCCGGGGCGGGGTCGGAATGAGCAGTTCTTC.

The chain is built from TRBV6-1 and TRBJ1-1; D is unclear. CDR1 and CDR2 (germline): MNHNS, SASEGT. The length of the CDR3 is 15 residues. Trimming cost V 3 bases and J 0 bases, with 11 bases left between them. The CDR3 DNA reads as TGTGCCAGCAGTGACTCTGCGGCTATGAACACTGAAGCTTTCTTT. Its protein is CASSDSAAMNTEAFF.

The chain links TRBV6-1 to TRBJ2-2; D is unclear. CDR3 size: 15 residues. V was cut by 6 bases and J by 3 bases, with 14 bases left in between. Germline assignment: CDR1 MNHNS and CDR2 SASEGT. The DNA for the CDR3 is TGTGCCAGCAGAGCCGACTTGCATTACACCGGGGAGCTGTTTTTT. It codes for CASRADLHYTGELFF.

The chain employs TRBV7-2 and TRBJ2-2, with TRBD2 identical over 14 bases. V lost 5 bases to trimming and J lost 7 bases; unmatched junction nucleotides: 9. The CDR3 extends over 17 amino acids. Per the germline V gene, CDR1 is SGHTA and CDR2 is FQGNSA. The CDR3 DNA follows: TGTGCCAGCAGCATGGGACTAGCGGGAGCTGCGGTCGGGGAGCTGTTTTTT. Translating it yields CASSMGLAGAAVGELFF.

The J gene is TRBJ2-3, the V gene TRBV6-8, with 8 bases aligning to TRBD2. CDR3 length: 15 amino acids. V gave up 5 bases and J gave up 2 bases; unmatched junction bases: 6. Germline V gives CDR1 MNHGY, CDR2 SAAAGT. The CDR3 bases are TGTGCCAGCAGTCCCAGCGGGAGACACACAGATACGCAGTATTTT. Its protein is CASSPSGRHTDTQYF.

The rearrangement joins TRBV11-2 to TRBJ1-4; D is ambiguous. V was shortened by 3 bases and J by 7 bases, with 12 bases between the two germline ends. The CDR3 runs to 14 residues. In germline, CDR1 is SGHAT, CDR2 FQNNGV. CDR3 coding DNA: TGTGCCAGCAGCTTGGGAAGGCGGGGTGAAAAACTGTTTTTT. Amino acid sequence: CASSLGRRGEKLFF. Full variable domain (remainder filled in from reference TRBV11-2 and TRBJ1-4): EAGVAQSPRYKIIEKRQSVAFWCNPISGHATLYWYQQILGQGPKLLIQFQNNGVVDDSQLPKDRFSAERLKGVDSTLKIQPAKLEDSAVYLCASSLGRRGEKLFFGSGTQLSVL.

The V gene is TRBV25-1, the J gene TRBJ2-7; TRBD2 matches at 10 bases. The ends lost 2 bases at V and 4 bases at J; junction bases unmatched: 11. From germline, CDR1 is MGHDK and CDR2 SYGVNS. The CDR3 loop spans 17 amino acids. The CDR3 coding sequence is TGTGCCAGCAGTGAAAGGGAGCGGGAGGGCCCAACGTACGAGCAGTACTTC. It codes for CASSEREREGPTYEQYF.

This sequence joins TRBV9 and TRBJ2-7, with 10 bases matching TRBD1. The CDR3 is made up of 16 amino acids. The V gene's germline CDR1 is SGDLS and CDR2 YYNGEE. After removal of 2 bases from V and 0 bases from J, the junction contained 5 bases not matched to a gene. The CDR3 loop is CASSVGQGTSSYEQYF. CDR3 nucleotides: TGTGCCAGCAGCGTGGGACAGGGGACCTCCTCCTACGAGCAGTACTTC.

This clone was detected only once. This rearrangement joins TRBV27 to TRBJ2-7, with D possibly TRBD1 on 6 matching bases. V lost 6 bases and J lost 4, with 16 bases in between. In germline, CDR1 is MNHEY, CDR2 SMNVEV (reference sequence). The CDR3 spans 14 residues. The CDR3 nucleotides are TGTGCCAGCAGCCCGACGAGGGGGTTTTACGAGCAGTACTTC. This codes for CASSPTRGFYEQYF.

The chain has TRBV5-6 and TRBJ2-7, with 10 bases matching TRBD2. Germline CDR1 and CDR2: SGHDT and YYEEEE. Trimming at V came to 4 bases and at J to 6 bases, leaving 16 bases not matched to a gene. The CDR3 consists of 17 residues. The CDR3 DNA follows: TGTGCCAGCAGCCCCACGAAGGGACTAGCGAAGTCCAGCGAGCAGTACTTC. Translating it yields CASSPTKGLAKSSEQYF.

This chain uses TRBV28 with TRBJ1-5; D perhaps matches TRBD1 (5 bases). CDR1 is MDHEN, CDR2 SYDVKM, per germline. With 7 bases removed from V and 3 bases from J, the gap between germline ends came to 16 bases. This CDR3 has 15 amino acids. In nucleotides, the CDR3 is TGTGCCAGCACCCACAGGATAAAGGACAATCAGCCCCAGCATTTT. Its protein is CASTHRIKDNQPQHF.

The chain uses TRBV20-1 and TRBJ1-1, with unresolved D. The CDR3 extends over 10 amino acids. CDR1 and CDR2 from the germline V gene are DFQATT and SNEGSKA (reference sequence). V shed 3 bases and J shed 7 bases, with 6 bases lying between them. The CDR3, as DNA: TGCAGTGCTAGTAGCCTTGAAGCTTTCTTT. Translated: CSASSLEAFF.

V and J are TRBV9 and TRBJ2-3; 10 bases are a match to TRBD1. Germline V lookup: CDR1 SGDLS, CDR2 YYNGEE. The CDR3 runs to 17 residues. The V gene end was trimmed by 10 bases and the J gene end by 2 bases; junction bases not matched to a gene: 16. The CDR3 loop is CAHISRTGGRTTDTQYF. The CDR3 region has the DNA TGTGCCCATATAAGTCGGACAGGGGGTCGCACCACAGATACGCAGTATTTT. The full variable domain, with the rest looked up from reference TRBV9 and TRBJ2-3, is DSGVTQTPKHLITATGQRVTLRCSPRSGDLSVYWYQQSLDQGLQFLIQYYNGEERAKGNILERFSAQQFPDLHSELNLSSLELGDSALYFCAHISRTGGRTTDTQYFGPGTRLTVL.

The chain combines TRBV9 with TRBJ2-1; 8 nucleotides align to TRBD2. Trimming cost V 3 bases and J 1 base; bases outside gene matches: 12. From germline, CDR1 is SGDLS and CDR2 YYNGEE. CDR3 size: 18 residues. CDR3: CASSETSGSMRSYNEQFF. CDR3 DNA: TGTGCCAGCAGCGAAACGAGCGGGAGTATGAGGTCCTACAATGAGCAGTTCTTC.

V usage is TRBV27 and J usage is TRBJ1-2; TRBD1 aligns across 7 bases. The CDR3 loop spans 13 amino acids. Trimming cost V 2 bases and J 7 bases; bases outside gene matches: 4. Germline lookup yields CDR1 MNHEY and CDR2 SMNVEV (reference sequence). DNA of the CDR3: TGTGCCAGCAGTTTACAAGGGGGCCCTGGCTACACCTTC. It yields the protein CASSLQGGPGYTF.

The chain combines TRBV5-8 with TRBJ2-7; tentatively, D is TRBD1 (5 bases). V lost 9 bases and J lost 6, with 25 bases in between. Germline CDR1 is SGHTS and CDR2 is YDEGEE. The CDR3 consists of 15 residues. DNA for the CDR3: TGTGCCACCAAGGGGCTAGGTTCTCGAGGCGCCGAGCAGTACTTC. Translation: CATKGLGSRGAEQYF.

This clone turned up a few times. The V call is TRBV15, the J call TRBJ2-7; maybe TRBD2 (7 bases). Per germline, CDR1 LNHNV and CDR2 YYDKDF (reference sequence). The CDR3 totals 16 residues. Trimming left V 0 bases short and J 3 bases short, with 15 bases between. The CDR3 is CATSREGTKGDYEQYF. In DNA, the CDR3 is TGTGCCACCAGCAGAGAGGGGACTAAGGGGGACTACGAGCAGTACTTC.